This T cell receptor (beta chain) was sequenced in a study of cytomegalovirus exposure and HLA in healthy donors. PCR involved 60 Vbeta and 13 Jbeta primers. TCRdb's table, derived via immunoSEQ multiplex PCR, lists solely in-frame clones and lacks some. In the table there are about 100,000 clones, around 72% of which are singletons. V was pared by 0 bases and J by 9 bases, with 7 bases of the junction left unmatched. Germline V CDR1 and CDR2: MNHEY, SVGAGI. The CDR3 is made up of 16 amino acids. V gene TRBV6-5 combines with J gene TRBJ1-6, with 8 bases that match TRBD1. Sequenced input: PBMCs. This sequence originates from a male donor in good health and CMV-seropositive. The CDR3 DNA reads TGTGCCAGCAGTTACTCGATGGACAGGGTGGGTTCACCCCTCCACTTT. Amino acids: CASSYSMDRVGSPLHF.